The 4 T cell receptor beta chains presented below share a single source sample, sequenced in a study of control samples from healthy donors and cancer patients. Profiled with immunoSEQ multiplex PCR; TCRdb holds only in-frame clones, not every one. The sample holds 100,000 to 150,000 clones; approximately 92% are singletons and the top ten take just under 0.6%. Input material: PBMCs. The receptors come from a man of 80 years or more with head and neck cancer.

The chain has TRBV20-1 and TRBJ1-2; no firm D call. This CDR3 has 14 residues. The ends were cut back, 3 bases at V and 5 bases at J, with 16 bases in the middle. Germline V gene data show CDR1 as DFQATT and CDR2 as SNEGSKA (reference sequence). The CDR3 region is CSASPRRSFYGYTF. CDR3 nucleotide sequence: TGCAGTGCTAGTCCTAGACGGAGCTTTTATGGCTACACCTTC.

The chain employs TRBV6-5 and TRBJ2-7, with D perhaps TRBD2 (6 bases). The CDR3 spans 15 residues. Between the trimmed V and J ends, which lost 7 bases and 6 bases, there was a span of 22 bases. Germline-derived CDR1 and CDR2 are MNHEY and SVGAGI. The CDR3 here is CASTPRGRESGEQYF. The CDR3 DNA follows: TGTGCCAGCACCCCCCGGGGCCGGGAGAGTGGCGAGCAGTACTTC.

The CDR3 loop is CASSRTGADYGYTF. CDR3 coding DNA: TGTGCCAGCAGCCGAACAGGGGCCGACTATGGCTACACCTTC. The chain carries TRBV5-6 and TRBJ1-2, with 7 nucleotides matching TRBD1. The CDR3 runs 14 residues. With V trimmed by 4 bases and J by 3 bases, 6 bases remained unmatched. CDR1 SGHDT and CDR2 YYEEEE come from the germline V gene.

The chain couples TRBV10-1 to TRBJ2-5; D is undetermined. The CDR3 spans 14 residues. Trimming removed 0 bases at V and 1 base at J, with 6 bases between. Germline CDR1 and CDR2: WNHNN and SYGVQD (reference sequence). The CDR3, as DNA: TGCGCCAGCAGTGAGTCGCACGGCCAAGAGACCCAGTACTTC. Protein sequence: CASSESHGQETQYF.